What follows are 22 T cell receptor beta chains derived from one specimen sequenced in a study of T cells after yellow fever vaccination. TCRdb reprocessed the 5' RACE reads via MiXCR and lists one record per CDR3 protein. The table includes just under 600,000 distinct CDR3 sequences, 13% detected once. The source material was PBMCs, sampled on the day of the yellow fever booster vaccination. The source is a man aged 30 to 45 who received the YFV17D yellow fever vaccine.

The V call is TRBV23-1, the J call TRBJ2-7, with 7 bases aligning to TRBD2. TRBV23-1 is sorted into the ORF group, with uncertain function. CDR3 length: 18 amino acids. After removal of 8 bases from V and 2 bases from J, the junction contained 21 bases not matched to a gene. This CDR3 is CASPRAKGGTPTTYEQYF. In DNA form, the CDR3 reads TGCGCCAGCCCTAGGGCAAAGGGAGGGACTCCGACAACCTACGAGCAGTACTTC.

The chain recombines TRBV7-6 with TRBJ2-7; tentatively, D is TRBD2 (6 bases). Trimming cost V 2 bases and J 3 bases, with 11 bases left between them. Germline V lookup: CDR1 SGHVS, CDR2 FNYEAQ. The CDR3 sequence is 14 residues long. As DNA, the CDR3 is TGTGCCAGCAGCTTAAATGCGGGAAACTACGAGCAGTACTTC. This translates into CASSLNAGNYEQYF. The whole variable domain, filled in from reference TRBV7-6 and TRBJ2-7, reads GAGVSQSPRYKVTKRGQDVALRCDPISGHVSLYWYRQALGQGPEFLTYFNYEAQQDKSGLPNDRFSAERPEGSISTLTIQRTEQRDSAMYRCASSLNAGNYEQYFGPGTRLTVT.

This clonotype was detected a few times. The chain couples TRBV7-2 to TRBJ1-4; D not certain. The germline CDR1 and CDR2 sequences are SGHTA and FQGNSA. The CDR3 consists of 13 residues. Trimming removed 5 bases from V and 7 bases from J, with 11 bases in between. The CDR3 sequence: CASSDGVGEKLFF. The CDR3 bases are TGTGCCAGCAGCGATGGAGTTGGTGAAAAACTGTTTTTT.

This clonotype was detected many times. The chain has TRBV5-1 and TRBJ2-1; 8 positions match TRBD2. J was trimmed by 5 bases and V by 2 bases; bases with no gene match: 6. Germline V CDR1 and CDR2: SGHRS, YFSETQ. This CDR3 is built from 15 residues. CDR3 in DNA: TGCGCCAGCAGCTTCAGCGGGAGTAGGGACAATGAGCAGTTCTTC. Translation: CASSFSGSRDNEQFF.

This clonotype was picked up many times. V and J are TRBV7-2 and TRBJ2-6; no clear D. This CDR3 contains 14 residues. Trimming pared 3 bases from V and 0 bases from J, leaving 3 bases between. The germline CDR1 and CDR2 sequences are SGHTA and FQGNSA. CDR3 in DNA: TGTGCCAGCAGCTTTGACTCTGGGGCCAACGTCCTGACTTTC. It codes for CASSFDSGANVLTF.

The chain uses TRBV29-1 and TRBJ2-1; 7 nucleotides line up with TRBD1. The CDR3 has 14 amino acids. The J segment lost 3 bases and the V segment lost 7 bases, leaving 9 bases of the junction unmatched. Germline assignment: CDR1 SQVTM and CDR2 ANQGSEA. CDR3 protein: CSGGSWTGYNEQFF. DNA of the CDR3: TGCAGCGGCGGTTCTTGGACAGGCTACAATGAGCAGTTCTTC.

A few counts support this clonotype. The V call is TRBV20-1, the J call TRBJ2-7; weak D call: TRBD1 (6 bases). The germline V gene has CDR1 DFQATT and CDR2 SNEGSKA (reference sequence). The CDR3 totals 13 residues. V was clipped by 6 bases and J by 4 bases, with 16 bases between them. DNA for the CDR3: TGCAGTGCCCCGGGGACAAACGTTTACGAGCAGTACTTC. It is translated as CSAPGTNVYEQYF.

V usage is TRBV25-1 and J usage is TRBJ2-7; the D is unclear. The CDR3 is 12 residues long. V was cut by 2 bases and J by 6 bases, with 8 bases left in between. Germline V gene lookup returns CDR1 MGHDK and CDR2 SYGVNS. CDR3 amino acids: CASSEGFGEQYF. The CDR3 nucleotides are TGTGCCAGCAGTGAAGGGTTCGGCGAGCAGTACTTC.

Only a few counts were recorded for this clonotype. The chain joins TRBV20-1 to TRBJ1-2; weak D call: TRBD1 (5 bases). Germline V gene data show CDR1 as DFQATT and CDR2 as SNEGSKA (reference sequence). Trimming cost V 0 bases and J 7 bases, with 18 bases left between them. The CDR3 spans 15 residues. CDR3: CSARDPNRPQGGYTF. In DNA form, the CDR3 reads TGCAGTGCTAGAGACCCCAACAGGCCCCAGGGTGGCTACACCTTC.

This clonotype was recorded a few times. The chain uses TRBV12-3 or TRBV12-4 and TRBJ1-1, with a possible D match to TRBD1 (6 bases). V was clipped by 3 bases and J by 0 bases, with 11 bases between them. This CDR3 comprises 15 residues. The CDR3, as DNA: TGTGCCAGCAGTTTCGCTGACAGGATGAACACTGAAGCTTTCTTT. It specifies CASSFADRMNTEAFF.

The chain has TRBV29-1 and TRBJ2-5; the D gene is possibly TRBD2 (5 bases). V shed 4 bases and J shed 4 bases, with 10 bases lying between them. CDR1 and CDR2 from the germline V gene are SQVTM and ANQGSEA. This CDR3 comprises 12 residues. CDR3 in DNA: TGCAGCGTTGTCGGGATAAGAGAGACCCAGTACTTC. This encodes CSVVGIRETQYF.

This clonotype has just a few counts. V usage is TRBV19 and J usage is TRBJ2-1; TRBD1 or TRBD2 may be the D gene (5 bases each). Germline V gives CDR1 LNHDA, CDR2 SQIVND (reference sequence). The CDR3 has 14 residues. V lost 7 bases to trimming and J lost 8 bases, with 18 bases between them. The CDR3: CASTQVALGDEQFF. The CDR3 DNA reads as TGTGCCAGTACTCAGGTTGCTTTGGGGGATGAGCAGTTCTTC.

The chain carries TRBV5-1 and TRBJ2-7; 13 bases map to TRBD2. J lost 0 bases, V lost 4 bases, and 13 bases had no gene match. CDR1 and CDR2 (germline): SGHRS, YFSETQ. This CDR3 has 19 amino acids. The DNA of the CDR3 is TGCGCCAGCAGCGGAACTAGCGGGAGGGTGGTTTCGGACTCCTACGAGCAGTACTTC. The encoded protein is CASSGTSGRVVSDSYEQYF.

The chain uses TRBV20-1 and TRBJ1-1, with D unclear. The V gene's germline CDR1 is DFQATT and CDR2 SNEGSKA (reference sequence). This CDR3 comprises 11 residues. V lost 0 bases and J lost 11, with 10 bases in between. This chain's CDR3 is CSARESGWAFF. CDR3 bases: TGCAGTGCTAGAGAGAGTGGGTGGGCTTTCTTT.

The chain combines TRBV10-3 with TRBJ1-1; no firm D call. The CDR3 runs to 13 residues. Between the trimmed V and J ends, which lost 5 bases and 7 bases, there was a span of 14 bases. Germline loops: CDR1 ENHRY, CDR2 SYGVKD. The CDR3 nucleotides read TGTGCCATCAGTACAACTCACACGAGTGAAGCTTTCTTT. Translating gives CAISTTHTSEAFF.

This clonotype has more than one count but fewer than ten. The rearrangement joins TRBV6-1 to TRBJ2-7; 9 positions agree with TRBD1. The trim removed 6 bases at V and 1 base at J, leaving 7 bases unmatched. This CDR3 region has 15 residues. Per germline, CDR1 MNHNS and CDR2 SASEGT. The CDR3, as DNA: TGTGCCAGCAGGGGATACAGGGGGCATTCCTACGAGCAGTACTTC. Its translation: CASRGYRGHSYEQYF.

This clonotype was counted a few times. The CDR3 region is CASSQDPQGASGNTIYF. The CDR3 bases are TGCGCCAGCAGCCAAGACCCCCAGGGGGCCTCTGGAAACACCATATATTTT. This chain uses TRBV4-3 with TRBJ1-3, with TRBD1 identical over 8 bases. J was trimmed by 0 bases and V by 0 bases; bases with no gene match: 4. There are 17 residues in the CDR3. Germline CDR1 and CDR2: LGHNA and YSLEER.

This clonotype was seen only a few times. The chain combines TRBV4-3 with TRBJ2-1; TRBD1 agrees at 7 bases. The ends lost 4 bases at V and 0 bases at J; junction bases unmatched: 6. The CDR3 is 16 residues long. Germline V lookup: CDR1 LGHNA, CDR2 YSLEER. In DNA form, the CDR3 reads TGCGCCAGCAGCCGAGAAGACAGGGTCTCCTACAATGAGCAGTTCTTC. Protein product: CASSREDRVSYNEQFF.

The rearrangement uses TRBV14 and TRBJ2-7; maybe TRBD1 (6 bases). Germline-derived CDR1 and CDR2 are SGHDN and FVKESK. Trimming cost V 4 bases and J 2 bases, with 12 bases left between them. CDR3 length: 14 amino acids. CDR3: CASSPDRFPYEQYF. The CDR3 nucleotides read TGTGCCAGCAGCCCCGACAGGTTCCCCTACGAGCAGTACTTC.

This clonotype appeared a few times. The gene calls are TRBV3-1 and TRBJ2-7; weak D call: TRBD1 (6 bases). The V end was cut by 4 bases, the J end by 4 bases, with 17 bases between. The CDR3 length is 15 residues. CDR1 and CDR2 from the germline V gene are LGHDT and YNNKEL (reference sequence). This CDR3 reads CASSRGQGRGYEQYF. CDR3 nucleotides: TGTGCCAGCAGCCGGGGACAAGGAAGGGGTTACGAGCAGTACTTC.

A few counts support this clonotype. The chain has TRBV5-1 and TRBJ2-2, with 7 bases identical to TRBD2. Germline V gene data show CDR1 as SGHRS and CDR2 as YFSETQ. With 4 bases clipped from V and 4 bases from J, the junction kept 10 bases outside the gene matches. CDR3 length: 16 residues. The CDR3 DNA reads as TGCGCCAGCAGCGCTACCACTAGCGCGAGCACCGGGGAGCTGTTTTTT. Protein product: CASSATTSASTGELFF.

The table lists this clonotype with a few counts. CDR3: CSVRQGLSQPQHF. The DNA of the CDR3 is TGCAGTGTTCGACAGGGGTTGTCTCAGCCCCAGCATTTT. The gene calls are TRBV20-1 and TRBJ1-5; 8 bases agree with TRBD1. CDR3 length equals 13 residues. The ends lost 7 bases at V and 6 bases at J; junction bases unmatched: 8. Looked up from germline, CDR1 is DFQATT and CDR2 is SNEGSKA (reference sequence).